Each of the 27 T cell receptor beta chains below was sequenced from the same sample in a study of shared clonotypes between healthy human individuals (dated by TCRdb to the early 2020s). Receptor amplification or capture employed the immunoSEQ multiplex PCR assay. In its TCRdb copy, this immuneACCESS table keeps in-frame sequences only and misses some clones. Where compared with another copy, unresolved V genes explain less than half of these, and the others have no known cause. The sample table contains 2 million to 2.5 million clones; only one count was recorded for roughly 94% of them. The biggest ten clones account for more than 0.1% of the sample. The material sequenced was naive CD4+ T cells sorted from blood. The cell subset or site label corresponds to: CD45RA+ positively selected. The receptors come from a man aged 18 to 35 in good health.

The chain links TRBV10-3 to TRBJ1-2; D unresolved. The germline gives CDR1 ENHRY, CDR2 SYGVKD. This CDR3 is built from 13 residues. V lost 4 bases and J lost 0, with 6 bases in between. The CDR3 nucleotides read TGTGCCATCAGTGGGTCCACTAACTATGGCTACACCTTC. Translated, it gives CAISGSTNYGYTF.

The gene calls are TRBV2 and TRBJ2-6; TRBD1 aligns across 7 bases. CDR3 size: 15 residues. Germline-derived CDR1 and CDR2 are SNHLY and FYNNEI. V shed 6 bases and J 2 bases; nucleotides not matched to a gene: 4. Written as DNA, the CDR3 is TGTGCCAGCAGCCAAGACAGGGCTGGGGCCAACGTCCTGACTTTC. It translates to CASSQDRAGANVLTF.

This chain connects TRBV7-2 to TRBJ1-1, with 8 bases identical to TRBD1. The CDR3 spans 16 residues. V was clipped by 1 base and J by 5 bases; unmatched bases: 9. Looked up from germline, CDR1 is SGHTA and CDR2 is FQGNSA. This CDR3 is CASSLDPTGGGTEAFF. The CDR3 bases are TGTGCCAGCAGCTTAGACCCCACAGGGGGAGGTACTGAAGCTTTCTTT.

Written as DNA, the CDR3 is TGTGCCAGCAGCAGGACCTCAAAGGCCTATGGCTACACCTTC. Residues: CASSRTSKAYGYTF. The genes are TRBV5-5 and TRBJ1-2; D is unclear. The length of the CDR3 is 14 residues. Trimming took off 4 bases at V and 4 bases at J, with 14 bases between the two ends. CDR1 SGHKS and CDR2 YYEKEE come from the germline V gene (reference sequence).

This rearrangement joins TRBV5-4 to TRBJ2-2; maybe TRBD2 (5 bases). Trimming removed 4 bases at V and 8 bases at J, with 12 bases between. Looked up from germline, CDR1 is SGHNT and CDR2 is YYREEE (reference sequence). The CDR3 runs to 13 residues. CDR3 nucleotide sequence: TGTGCCAGCAGCCGACGAGGGAGTGGGGAGCTGTTTTTT. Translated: CASSRRGSGELFF.

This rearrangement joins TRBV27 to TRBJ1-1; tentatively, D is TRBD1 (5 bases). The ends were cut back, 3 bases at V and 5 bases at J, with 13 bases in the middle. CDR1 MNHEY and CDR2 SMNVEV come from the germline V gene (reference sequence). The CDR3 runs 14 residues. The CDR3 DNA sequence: TGTGCCAGCAGTTTGGGGCCAGGGTTAACTGAAGCTTTCTTT. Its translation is CASSLGPGLTEAFF.

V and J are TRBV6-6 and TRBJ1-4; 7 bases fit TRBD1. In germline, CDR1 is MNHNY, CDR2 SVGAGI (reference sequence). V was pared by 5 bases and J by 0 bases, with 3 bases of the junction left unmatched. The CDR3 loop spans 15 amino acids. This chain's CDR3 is CASSPGTATNEKLFF. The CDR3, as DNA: TGTGCCAGCAGTCCCGGGACAGCAACTAATGAAAAACTGTTTTTT.

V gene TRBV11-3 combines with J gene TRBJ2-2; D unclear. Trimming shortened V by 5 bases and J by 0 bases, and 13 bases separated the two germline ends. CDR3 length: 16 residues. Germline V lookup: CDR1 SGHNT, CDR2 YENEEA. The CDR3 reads CASSGVGSSNTGELFF. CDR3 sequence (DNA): TGTGCCAGCAGCGGGGTGGGTAGCTCGAACACCGGGGAGCTGTTTTTT.

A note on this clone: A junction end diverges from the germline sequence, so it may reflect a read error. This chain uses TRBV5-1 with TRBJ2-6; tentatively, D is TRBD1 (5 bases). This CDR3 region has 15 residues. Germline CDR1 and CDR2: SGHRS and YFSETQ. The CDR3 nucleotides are TGCGCCAGCAGCCTAGACAGCTCTGGGGCCAACGCCCTGACTTTC. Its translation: CASSLDSSGANALTF.

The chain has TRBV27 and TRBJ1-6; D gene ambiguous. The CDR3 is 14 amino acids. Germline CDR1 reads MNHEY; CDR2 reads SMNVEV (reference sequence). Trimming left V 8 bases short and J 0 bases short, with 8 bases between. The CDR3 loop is CASALHSYNSPLHF. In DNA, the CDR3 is TGTGCCAGCGCATTACACTCCTATAATTCACCCCTCCACTTT.

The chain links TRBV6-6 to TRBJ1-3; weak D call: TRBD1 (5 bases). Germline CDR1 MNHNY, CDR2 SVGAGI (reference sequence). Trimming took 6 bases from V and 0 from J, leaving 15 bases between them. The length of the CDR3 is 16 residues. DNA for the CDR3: TGTGCCAGCAGGGAACAGGATCTCCTCTCTGGAAACACCATATATTTT. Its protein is CASREQDLLSGNTIYF.

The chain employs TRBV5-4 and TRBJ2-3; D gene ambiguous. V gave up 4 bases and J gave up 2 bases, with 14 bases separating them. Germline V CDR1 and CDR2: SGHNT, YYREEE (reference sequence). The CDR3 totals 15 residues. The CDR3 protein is CASSEKESVTDTQYF. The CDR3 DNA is TGTGCCAGCAGCGAGAAAGAATCTGTCACAGATACGCAGTATTTT. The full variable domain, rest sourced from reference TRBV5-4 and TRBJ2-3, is ETGVTQSPTHLIKTRGQQVTLRCSSQSGHNTVSWYQQALGQGPQFIFQYYREEENGRGNFPPRFSGLQFPNYSSELNVNALELDDSALYLCASSEKESVTDTQYFGPGTRLTVL.

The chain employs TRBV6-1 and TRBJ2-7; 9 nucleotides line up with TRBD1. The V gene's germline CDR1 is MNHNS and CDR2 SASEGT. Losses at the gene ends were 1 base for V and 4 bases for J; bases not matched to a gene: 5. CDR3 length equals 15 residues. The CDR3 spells CASSEGNRGLYEQYF. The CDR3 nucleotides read TGTGCCAGCAGTGAAGGGAACAGGGGGCTGTACGAGCAGTACTTC.

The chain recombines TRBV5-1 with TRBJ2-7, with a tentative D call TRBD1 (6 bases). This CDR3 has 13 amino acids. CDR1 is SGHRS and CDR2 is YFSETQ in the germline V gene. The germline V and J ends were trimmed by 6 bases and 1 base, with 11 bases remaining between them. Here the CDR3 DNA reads TGCGCCAGCAAGGCGACAGGTTCCTACGAGCAGTACTTC. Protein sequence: CASKATGSYEQYF. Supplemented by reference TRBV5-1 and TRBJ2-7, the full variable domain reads KAGVTQTPRYLIKTRGQQVTLSCSPISGHRSVSWYQQTPGQGLQFLFEYFSETQRNKGNFPGRFSGRQFSNSRSEMNVSTLELGDSALYLCASKATGSYEQYFGPGTRLTVT.

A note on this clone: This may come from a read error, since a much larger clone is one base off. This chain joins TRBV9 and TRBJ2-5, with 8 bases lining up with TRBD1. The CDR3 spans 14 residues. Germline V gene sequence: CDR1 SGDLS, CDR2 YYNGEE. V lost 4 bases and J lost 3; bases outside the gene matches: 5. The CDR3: CASSISTGEETQYF. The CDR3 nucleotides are TGTGCCAGCAGCATCTCGACAGGGGAAGAGACCCAGTACTTC.

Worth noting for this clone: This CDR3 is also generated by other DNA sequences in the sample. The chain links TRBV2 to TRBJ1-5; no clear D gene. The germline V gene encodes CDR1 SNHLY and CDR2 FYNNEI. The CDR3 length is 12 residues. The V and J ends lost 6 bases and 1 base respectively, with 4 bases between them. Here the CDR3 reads CASRDSNQPQHF. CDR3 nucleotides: TGTGCCAGCAGGGACAGCAATCAGCCCCAGCATTTT.

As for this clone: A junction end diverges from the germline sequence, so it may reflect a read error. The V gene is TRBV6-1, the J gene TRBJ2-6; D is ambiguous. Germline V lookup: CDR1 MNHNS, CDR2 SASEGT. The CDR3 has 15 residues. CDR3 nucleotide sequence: TGTGCCAGCAGTCCTGACTCCTCTAGGGCCAACGTCCTGACTTTC. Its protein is CASSPDSSRANVLTF.

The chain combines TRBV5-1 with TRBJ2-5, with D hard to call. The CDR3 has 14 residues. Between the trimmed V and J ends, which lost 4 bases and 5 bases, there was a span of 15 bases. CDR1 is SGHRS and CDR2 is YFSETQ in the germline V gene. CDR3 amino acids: CASSDTSPSETQYF. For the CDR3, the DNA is TGCGCCAGCAGCGACACAAGTCCGTCGGAGACCCAGTACTTC.

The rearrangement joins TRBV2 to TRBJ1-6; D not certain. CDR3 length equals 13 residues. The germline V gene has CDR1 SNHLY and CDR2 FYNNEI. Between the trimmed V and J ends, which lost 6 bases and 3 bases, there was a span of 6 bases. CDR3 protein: CASRVNYNSPLHF. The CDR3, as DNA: TGTGCCAGCAGGGTGAACTATAATTCACCCCTCCACTTT.

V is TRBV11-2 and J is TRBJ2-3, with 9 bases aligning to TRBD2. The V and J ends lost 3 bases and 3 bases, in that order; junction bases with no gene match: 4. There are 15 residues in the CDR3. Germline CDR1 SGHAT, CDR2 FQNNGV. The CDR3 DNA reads TGTGCCAGCAGCTTTACTAGCGGGTGGACAGATACGCAGTATTTT. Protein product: CASSFTSGWTDTQYF. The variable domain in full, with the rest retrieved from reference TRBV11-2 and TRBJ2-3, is EAGVAQSPRYKIIEKRQSVAFWCNPISGHATLYWYQQILGQGPKLLIQFQNNGVVDDSQLPKDRFSAERLKGVDSTLKIQPAKLEDSAVYLCASSFTSGWTDTQYFGPGTRLTVL.

The CDR3 DNA reads as TGCGCCAGCAGTGAAGGAGGTGAGCAGTTCTTC. Translating gives CASSEGGEQFF. The chain uses TRBV10-2 and TRBJ2-1, with a weak D call TRBD2 (5 bases). V gave up 3 bases and J gave up 9 bases, with 6 bases separating them. The V gene's germline CDR1 is WSHSY and CDR2 SAAADI. The CDR3 loop spans 11 amino acids.

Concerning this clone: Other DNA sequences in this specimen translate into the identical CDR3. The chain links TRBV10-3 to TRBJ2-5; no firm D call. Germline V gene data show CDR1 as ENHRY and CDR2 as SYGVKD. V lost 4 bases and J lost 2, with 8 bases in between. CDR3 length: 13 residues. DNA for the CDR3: TGTGCCATCAGTGCCGGGCAGCAAGAGACCCAGTACTTC. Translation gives CAISAGQQETQYF.

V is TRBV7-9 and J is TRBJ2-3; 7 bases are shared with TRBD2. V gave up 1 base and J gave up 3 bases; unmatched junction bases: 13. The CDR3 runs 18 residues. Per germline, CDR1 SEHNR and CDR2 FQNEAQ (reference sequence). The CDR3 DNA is TGTGCCAGCAGCTTAGTTCCCGGCGTGGCGGGAGTAACAGATACGCAGTATTTT. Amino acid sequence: CASSLVPGVAGVTDTQYF.

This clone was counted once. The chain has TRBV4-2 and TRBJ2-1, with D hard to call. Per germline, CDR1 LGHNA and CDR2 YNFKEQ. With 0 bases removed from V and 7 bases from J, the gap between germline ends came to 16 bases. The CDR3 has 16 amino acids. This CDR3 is CASSQDVVIAGNEQFF. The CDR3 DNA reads TGTGCCAGCAGCCAAGATGTAGTAATAGCAGGAAATGAGCAGTTCTTC.

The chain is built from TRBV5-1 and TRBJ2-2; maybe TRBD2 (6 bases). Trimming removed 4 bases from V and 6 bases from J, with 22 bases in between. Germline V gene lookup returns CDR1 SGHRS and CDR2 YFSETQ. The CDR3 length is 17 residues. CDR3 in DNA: TGCGCCAGCAGCCGTCGGACTACCGGGAGAGAGGCCGGGGAGCTGTTTTTT. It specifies CASSRRTTGREAGELFF.

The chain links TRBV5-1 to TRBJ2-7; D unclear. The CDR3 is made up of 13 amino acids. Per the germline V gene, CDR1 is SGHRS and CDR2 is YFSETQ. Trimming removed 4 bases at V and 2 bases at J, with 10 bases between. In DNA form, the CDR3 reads TGCGCCAGCAGCGAACGGGTGACCTACGAGCAGTACTTC. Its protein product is CASSERVTYEQYF.

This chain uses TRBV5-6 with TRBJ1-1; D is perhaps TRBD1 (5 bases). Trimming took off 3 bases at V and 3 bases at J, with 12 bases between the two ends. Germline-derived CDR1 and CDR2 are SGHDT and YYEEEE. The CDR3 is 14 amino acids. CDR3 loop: CASSSQGMDTEAFF. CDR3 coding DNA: TGTGCCAGCAGCTCCCAGGGTATGGACACTGAAGCTTTCTTT.